This T cell receptor (beta chain) was recovered during a study of tumor and adjacent non-tumor tissue in lung cancer. Study-wide results and limits: Tumor TCR diversity, when higher, was linked to shorter survival. Significantly higher TCR diversity was found in tumor than normal lung.

Of note for this clonotype: Its antigen is still unknown.

The library came from three nested PCR rounds adapted from ARM-PCR protocols. TCRdb itself ran the multiplex PCR reads through MiXCR, one entry per CDR3 protein. The data contain about 200,000 distinct CDR3 sequences, around 70% of them singletons. This sample's RNA came from whole unsorted tissue. Germline CDR1 SGHNT, CDR2 YYREEE (reference sequence). Trimming removed 4 bases at V and 2 bases at J, with 14 bases between. The CDR3 sequence is 15 residues long. The V and J genes are TRBV5-4 and TRBJ2-3; D perhaps matches TRBD2 (5 bases). The receptor comes from a man aged 55 to 69 with non-small cell lung cancer. Material: lung tumor tissue. The CDR3: CASSPRGRPTDTQYF. The CDR3 DNA reads as TGTGCCAGCAGCCCCCGAGGGCGACCCACAGATACGCAGTATTTT.